Listed below are T cell receptor beta chains from one sample, sequenced in a study of T-cell memory formation after mild COVID-19. TCRdb fed the 5' RACE reads into MiXCR, producing one record per CDR3 protein. The sample consists of hundreds of thousands of distinct CDR3 sequences, around a quarter of them appearing once. Material: PBMCs or a T cell subset sorted from them (not recorded which). Receptors were obtained from an adult woman who had mild COVID-19 (a few samples of this study predate the infection). Cell type and time point are not known. The CDR3 runs from the conserved cysteine through the conserved F or W. D genes are given only for firm matches. Part of the rows lack a size; the others show once, few, many or a class for expanded clones.

v_call	j_call	d_call	clone_size	cdr3_aa	cdr3_nt
TRBV12-3/TRBV12-4	TRBJ2-1	NA	NA	CASTPGTPGNEQFF	TGTGCCAGCACCCCCGGGACTCCAGGGAATGAGCAGTTCTTC
TRBV29-1	TRBJ2-5	NA	NA	CSASGWGPQETQYF	TGCAGCGCTTCGGGGTGGGGACCCCAAGAGACCCAGTACTTC
TRBV3-1	TRBJ2-7	TRBD2	NA	CASTHSPSGSRYEQYF	TGTGCCAGCACCCACTCCCCGAGCGGGAGCCGCTACGAGCAGTACTTC
TRBV15	TRBJ2-1	NA	few	CATSRDLKQGYSGEQFF	TGTGCCACCAGCAGAGATTTAAAACAGGGCTACTCCGGTGAGCAGTTCTTC
TRBV7-3	TRBJ2-3	TRBD2	NA	CASSPWTSGRSDTQYF	TGTGCCAGCAGCCCATGGACTAGCGGGAGGTCGGATACGCAGTATTTT
TRBV20-1	TRBJ1-4	NA	few	CSASSGRILEKLFF	TGCAGTGCTAGCAGTGGTCGGATCCTTGAAAAACTGTTTTTT
TRBV24-1	TRBJ2-2	NA	once	CATSDQRADGLRAGELFF	TGTGCCACCAGTGACCAGCGCGCGGACGGACTGAGGGCCGGGGAGCTGTTTTTT
TRBV4-3	TRBJ2-1	TRBD2	NA	CASSPASGSFHEQFF	TGCGCCAGCAGCCCCGCAAGCGGGAGTTTCCATGAGCAGTTCTTC
TRBV18	TRBJ2-5	NA	few	CASSPQAEETQYF	TGTGCCAGCTCACCACAGGCGGAGGAGACCCAGTACTTC
TRBV5-1	TRBJ2-1	NA	NA	CASSLAEGPYNEQFF	TGCGCCAGCAGCTTGGCCGAGGGACCCTACAATGAGCAGTTCTTC
TRBV12-3/TRBV12-4	TRBJ2-7	NA	NA	CASRAGRGYEQYF	TGTGCCAGCAGGGCAGGGAGGGGGTACGAGCAGTACTTC
TRBV29-1	TRBJ1-1	NA	NA	CSADRGLTEAFF	TGCAGCGCTGACCGGGGGCTCACTGAAGCTTTCTTT
TRBV6-2/TRBV6-3	TRBJ2-7	TRBD2	few	CASLRLAGGHEQYF	TGTGCCAGCCTAAGACTAGCGGGAGGGCACGAGCAGTACTTC
TRBV11-2	TRBJ2-1	NA	few	CASSLALAKYNEQFF	TGTGCCAGCAGCTTAGCGCTAGCGAAATACAATGAGCAGTTCTTC
TRBV7-2	TRBJ2-2	NA	many	CASSFVTGELFF	TGTGCCAGCAGCTTTGTTACCGGGGAGCTGTTTTTT
TRBV30	TRBJ1-6	NA	NA	CAWSVNSPLHF	TGTGCCTGGAGTGTTAATTCACCCCTCCACTTT
TRBV19	TRBJ1-3	NA	NA	CASSISGGSGNTIYF	TGTGCCAGTAGTATAAGCGGCGGCAGTGGAAACACCATATATTTT
TRBV20-1	TRBJ2-7	NA	few	CSAPLGGSYEQYF	TGCAGCGCCCCCCTGGGGGGCTCCTACGAGCAGTACTTC
TRBV5-1	TRBJ2-1	TRBD2	few	CASSLGSWRTSGRNEQFF	TGCGCCAGCAGCTTGGGGTCCTGGAGGACTAGCGGGAGGAATGAGCAGTTCTTC
TRBV27	TRBJ1-2	NA	NA	CASSLQGSYYGYTF	TGTGCCAGCAGTTTACAGGGGTCTTACTATGGCTACACCTTC
TRBV10-2	TRBJ2-7	TRBD1	NA	CASRSGTGEYEQYF	TGCGCCAGCAGGTCCGGGACAGGAGAGTACGAGCAGTACTTC
TRBV9	TRBJ2-4	NA	NA	CASSVDPLAPLDIQYF	TGTGCCAGCAGCGTAGACCCCCTAGCCCCGCTAGACATTCAGTACTTC
TRBV7-2	TRBJ1-2	NA	few	CASSLDPPDYGYTF	TGTGCCAGCAGCTTGGATCCCCCAGATTATGGCTACACCTTC
TRBV5-1	TRBJ2-5	TRBD1	many	CASSLGQGQETQYF	TGTGCCAGCAGCCTTGGACAGGGCCAAGAGACCCAGTACTTC
TRBV7-2	TRBJ1-2	NA	NA	CASSPSWGGYGYTF	TGTGCCAGCAGTCCCTCCTGGGGCGGCTATGGCTACACCTTC
TRBV18	TRBJ2-7	TRBD1	few	CASSPQGTGYEQYF	TGTGCCAGCTCACCACAGGGGACAGGCTACGAGCAGTACTTC
TRBV7-9	TRBJ1-1	NA	NA	CASSLALNVRGRNTEAFF	TGTGCCAGCAGCTTAGCGCTAAACGTCCGGGGGCGGAACACTGAAGCTTTCTTT
TRBV4-1	TRBJ1-1	NA	NA	CASSPRTMNTEAFF	TGCGCCAGCAGCCCCAGGACGATGAACACTGAAGCTTTCTTT
TRBV20-1	TRBJ1-2	NA	NA	CSASRQSSYGYTF	TGCAGTGCTAGCAGACAGAGCTCCTATGGCTACACCTTC
TRBV2	TRBJ1-2	TRBD1	NA	CASKADRVNGYTF	TGTGCCAGCAAAGCGGACAGGGTAAATGGCTACACCTTC
TRBV24-1	TRBJ2-3	TRBD2	few	CATSVGRGAVTDTQYF	TGTGCCACCAGTGTAGGGCGGGGGGCGGTCACAGATACGCAGTATTTT
TRBV7-6	TRBJ2-7	TRBD2	NA	CASSLGAGVNEQYF	TGTGCCAGCAGCTTAGGAGCGGGAGTCAACGAGCAGTACTTC
TRBV12-3/TRBV12-4	TRBJ1-4	NA	few	CASSLAVSGTGNEKLFF	TGTGCCAGCAGTTTAGCGGTCTCCGGGACTGGTAATGAAAAACTGTTTTTT
TRBV12-3/TRBV12-4	TRBJ2-7	NA	few	CASTRAPAYEQYF	TGTGCCAGCACCAGAGCTCCAGCCTACGAGCAGTACTTC
TRBV7-2	TRBJ2-3	NA	few	CASSPTVGAAGQYF	TGTGCCAGCAGCCCCACGGTGGGGGCCGCCGGGCAGTATTTT
TRBV6-2/TRBV6-3	TRBJ1-3	NA	NA	CASNEPGNTIYF	TGTGCCAGCAATGAACCGGGAAACACCATATATTTT
TRBV12-3/TRBV12-4	TRBJ1-3	NA	few	CASGIQAGGNTIYF	TGTGCCAGCGGGATCCAAGCGGGGGGAAACACCATATATTTT
TRBV23-1	TRBJ2-4	TRBD1	few	CASTSGQGRHIQYF	TGCGCCAGCACCTCGGGACAGGGAAGGCACATTCAGTACTTC
TRBV7-2	TRBJ2-5	NA	NA	CASSFGTWETQYF	TGTGCCAGCAGCTTTGGGACGTGGGAGACCCAGTACTTC
TRBV4-1	TRBJ2-5	TRBD1	NA	CASTQDRLVQYF	TGCGCCAGCACCCAGGACAGGCTTGTCCAGTACTTC
TRBV2	TRBJ1-1	NA	NA	CASRTAPLDTEAFF	TGTGCCAGCAGAACAGCCCCCCTCGACACTGAAGCTTTCTTT
TRBV7-2	TRBJ2-5	NA	NA	CASSLGAGKKRETQYF	TGTGCCAGCAGCTTAGGCGCGGGGAAGAAGCGGGAGACCCAGTACTTC
TRBV7-9	TRBJ1-2	TRBD1	few	CASSWTGEGYTF	TGTGCCAGCAGCTGGACAGGCGAGGGCTACACCTTC
TRBV9	TRBJ2-7	NA	few	CASSVEDISYEQYF	TGTGCCAGCAGCGTAGAGGACATCTCCTACGAGCAGTACTTC
TRBV18	TRBJ2-5	TRBD1	few	CASTGDKRETQYF	TGTGCCAGCACAGGGGACAAGCGGGAGACCCAGTACTTC
TRBV30	TRBJ2-3	TRBD2	NA	CAWSKRERGHTDTQYF	TGTGCCTGGAGTAAAAGGGAGCGGGGCCACACAGATACGCAGTATTTT
TRBV9	TRBJ2-7	TRBD2	few	CASSVEELAGADEQYF	TGTGCCAGCAGCGTAGAAGAGCTAGCGGGAGCAGACGAGCAGTACTTC
TRBV20-1	TRBJ1-5	TRBD1	NA	CSATPGQGAGWDNQPQHF	TGCAGTGCTACCCCGGGACAGGGGGCAGGATGGGACAATCAGCCCCAGCATTTT
TRBV6-5	TRBJ2-7	TRBD2	few	CASSPTGTSGSYEQYF	TGTGCCAGCAGTCCAACCGGGACTAGCGGCTCCTACGAGCAGTACTTC
TRBV9	TRBJ2-7	NA	few	CASSVGTDPSYEQYF	TGTGCCAGCAGCGTAGGTACAGACCCATCCTACGAGCAGTACTTC